This T cell receptor (beta chain) was profiled in a study of response to subunit inactivated influenza vaccine. Study outcomes and limitations: Few new T cells, the authors suggested, are recruited by each seasonal influenza vaccination.

TCRdb redid the calling of the RT-PCR reads with MiXCR, one entry per CDR3 protein. Of roughly 520,000 distinct CDR3 sequences listed, 25% are singletons. The CDR3 totals 17 residues. Trimming at V came to 5 bases and at J to 5 bases, leaving 16 bases not matched to a gene. CDR1 and CDR2 from the germline V gene are LGHNA and YNFKEQ. This clonotype was counted a few times. Its antigen is undetermined. The receptor comes from a man in his forties or fifties who received an inactivated influenza vaccine. Specimen: CD4+ T cells sorted from PBMCs, collected 5 to 6 days after vaccination. The chain recombines TRBV4-2 with TRBJ1-1; 8 nucleotides agree with TRBD1. Written as DNA, the CDR3 is TGTGCCAGCAGCGGCCGGACAGGGAAGATGGTGGGAACTGAAGCTTTCTTT. This codes for CASSGRTGKMVGTEAFF.